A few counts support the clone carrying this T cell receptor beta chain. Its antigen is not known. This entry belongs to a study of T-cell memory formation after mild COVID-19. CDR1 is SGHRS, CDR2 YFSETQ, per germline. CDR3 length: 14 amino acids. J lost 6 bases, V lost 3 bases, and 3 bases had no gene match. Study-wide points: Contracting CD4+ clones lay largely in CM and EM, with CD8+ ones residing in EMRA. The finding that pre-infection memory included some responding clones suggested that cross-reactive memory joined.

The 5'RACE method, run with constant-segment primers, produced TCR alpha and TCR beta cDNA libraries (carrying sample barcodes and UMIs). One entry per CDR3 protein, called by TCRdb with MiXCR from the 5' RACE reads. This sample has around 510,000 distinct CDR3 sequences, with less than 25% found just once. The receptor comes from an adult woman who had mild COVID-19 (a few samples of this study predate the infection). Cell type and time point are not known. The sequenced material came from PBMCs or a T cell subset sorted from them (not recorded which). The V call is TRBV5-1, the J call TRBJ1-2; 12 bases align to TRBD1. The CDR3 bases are TGCGCCAGCAGCTCGGGACAGGGGGCAAATGGCTACACCTTC. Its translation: CASSSGQGANGYTF.